This T cell receptor (beta chain) derives from a study of blood T cell repertoires in COVID-19. Original analysis: By means of reference gene primer amplification, nucleated cell counts were estimated. Measured with immunoSEQ multiplex PCR; TCRdb has only the in-frame clones, and not every one. From that table come the V and J calls and clone size; the DNA was used to work out D and trimming. The repertoire consists of roughly 460,000 clones, with roughly 90% occurring once and the leading ten covering about 0.91%. With 3 bases removed from V and 3 bases from J, the gap between germline ends came to 10 bases. This CDR3 spans 13 amino acids. From germline, CDR1 is SQVTM and CDR2 ANQGSEA.

The sample taken for sequencing was peripheral blood. The receptor's source is a man aged 18 to 29 with COVID-19, enrolled during active disease. The chain recombines TRBV29-1 with TRBJ2-3; D possibly corresponds to TRBD1 (7 bases). Here the CDR3 reads CSVEQGGTDTQYF. The CDR3 DNA is TGCAGCGTTGAGCAGGGGGGTACAGATACGCAGTATTTT.